This T cell receptor beta chain is from a study of CD8 T cells in ankylosing spondylitis. Overall study findings and caveats: As reported, disease-linked clones showed significant enrichment in matched ankylosing spondylitis synovial fluid. One TCR beta motif, made up of 7 or 8 highly homologous variants, appeared characteristic of ankylosing spondylitis blood.

Quantitative molecular-barcoded 5'-RACE generated the TCR beta libraries. Each CDR3 protein gets one entry after TCRdb re-called the 5' RACE reads with MiXCR. The repertoire consists of fewer than 500,000 distinct CDR3 sequences, with more than 20% occurring once and the leading ten covering about a sixth. The V and J ends lost 6 bases and 7 bases, in that order; junction bases with no gene match: 12. This CDR3 is 13 amino acids long. Germline V lookup: CDR1 DFQATT, CDR2 SNEGSKA (reference sequence). As concerns this clonotype: Its matching antigen is unknown.

The rearrangement links TRBV20-1 to TRBJ2-7; 7 positions match TRBD1. This sequence originates from a male donor with ankylosing spondylitis. The sequenced material came from blood, either unsorted or a sorted T cell fraction (not recorded which). The CDR3 DNA reads TGCAGTGCAAACAGGGGCCTCCAGGGGGAGCAGTACTTC. This gives the protein CSANRGLQGEQYF.